A selection of T cell receptor beta chains follows, all from one sample in a study of T-cell reconstitution after alpha-beta-depleted transplantation in children. From the PCR reads, TCRdb called clonotypes with MiXCR, one entry per CDR3 protein. The sample includes some 830,000 distinct CDR3 sequences, approximately 15% of them seen just once. Material: PBMCs, mostly from graft donor cells, obtained 360 days after TCRalphabeta/CD19-depleted stem cell transplant. The source of these receptors is a male patient under 18 who had a stem cell transplant for acute lymphoblastic leukemia, so the T cells may come from the graft donor. The CDR3 runs from the conserved cysteine through the conserved F or W. The order of the fields is D gene, CDR3 length, J gene, V gene, clone size, CDR3 DNA, CDR3 protein. D genes are given only for firm matches. Clone size is stated in some rows and not others, as once, few, many or a class when expanded.

. 21 TRBJ2-2 TRBV9 . TGTGCCAGCAGCGTAGCCCCGCTTCCAAGACCCCCAGGAGCGAACACCGGGGAGCTGTTTTTT CASSVAPLPRPPGANTGELFF
TRBD2 18 TRBJ2-1 TRBV7-9 few TGTGCCAGCAGCTTAGTCGTGACTAGCGGTCGCTCCTACAATGAGCAGTTCTTC CASSLVVTSGRSYNEQFF
TRBD2 16 TRBJ2-1 TRBV20-1 many TGCAGTGCTAGAGATCGCCTAGCGGGCTCCTACAATGAGCAGTTCTTC CSARDRLAGSYNEQFF
TRBD1 13 TRBJ1-1 TRBV20-1 . TGCAGTGCTAGGGACAGGGAGAACACTGAAGCTTTCTTT CSARDRENTEAFF
. 15 TRBJ2-3 TRBV5-5 . TGTGCCAGCAGCGTTGGAGCAGGTCCGGTGGATACGCAGTATTTT CASSVGAGPVDTQYF
. 14 TRBJ2-7 TRBV12-3/TRBV12-4 . TGTGCCAGCAGTGTACAGGGAATCCCCTACGAGCAGTACTTC CASSVQGIPYEQYF
. 16 TRBJ2-5 TRBV9 few TGTGCCAGCAGCTTGTACCTTGACGACACCCAAGAGACCCAGTACTTC CASSLYLDDTQETQYF
TRBD2 13 TRBJ2-7 TRBV29-1 few TGCAGCGTTGACGGGACTAACCAATACGAGCAGTACTTC CSVDGTNQYEQYF
. 13 TRBJ1-6 TRBV19 . TGTGCCAGTAGACGCGGGGGCAATTCACCCCTCCACTTT CASRRGGNSPLHF
. 13 TRBJ2-7 TRBV10-3 few TGTGCCATCAGCGGGGACGGGCCTCGGGAGCAGTACTTC CAISGDGPREQYF
. 14 TRBJ2-1 TRBV24-1 many TGTGCCACCAGTGTAGTGGGGCAGTACAATGAGCAGTTCTTC CATSVVGQYNEQFF
. 15 TRBJ2-1 TRBV12-3/TRBV12-4 many TGTGCCAGCACCACCCCAGAGAGCTCCTACAATGAGCAGTTCTTC CASTTPESSYNEQFF
. 16 TRBJ1-3 TRBV15 few TGTGCCACCAGCAGGGGATCAGGGGACTCTGGAAACACCATATATTTT CATSRGSGDSGNTIYF
TRBD1 16 TRBJ2-7 TRBV5-1 . TGCGCCAGCAGCATTCGACAGGGGGCCAATCCTTACGAGCAGTACTTC CASSIRQGANPYEQYF
. 12 TRBJ2-7 TRBV20-1 . TGCAGTGAGGAGGGGGCGAACCACGAGCAGTACTTC CSEEGANHEQYF
. 16 TRBJ2-3 TRBV5-1 many TGCGCCAGCAGCTTGAGGGCAGTCGCGGACACAGATACGCAGTATTTT CASSLRAVADTDTQYF
. 15 TRBJ2-1 TRBV20-1 . TGCAGTGCTAGGAAGCTCAGGGGCGTTATGAATGAGCAGTTCTTC CSARKLRGVMNEQFF
. 14 TRBJ2-2 TRBV3-1 many TGTGCCAGCAGCCTGATTGCAGGGCCCGGGGAGCTGTTTTTT CASSLIAGPGELFF
TRBD2 16 TRBJ2-5 TRBV29-1 . TGCAGCGTCTCCTACCGATGGGGCGGGAGAGAGGGGACCCAGTACTTC CSVSYRWGGREGTQYF
. 14 TRBJ2-5 TRBV3-1 . TGTGCCAGCAGCGGGACTTCTCCTGGGGAGACCCAGTACTTC CASSGTSPGETQYF